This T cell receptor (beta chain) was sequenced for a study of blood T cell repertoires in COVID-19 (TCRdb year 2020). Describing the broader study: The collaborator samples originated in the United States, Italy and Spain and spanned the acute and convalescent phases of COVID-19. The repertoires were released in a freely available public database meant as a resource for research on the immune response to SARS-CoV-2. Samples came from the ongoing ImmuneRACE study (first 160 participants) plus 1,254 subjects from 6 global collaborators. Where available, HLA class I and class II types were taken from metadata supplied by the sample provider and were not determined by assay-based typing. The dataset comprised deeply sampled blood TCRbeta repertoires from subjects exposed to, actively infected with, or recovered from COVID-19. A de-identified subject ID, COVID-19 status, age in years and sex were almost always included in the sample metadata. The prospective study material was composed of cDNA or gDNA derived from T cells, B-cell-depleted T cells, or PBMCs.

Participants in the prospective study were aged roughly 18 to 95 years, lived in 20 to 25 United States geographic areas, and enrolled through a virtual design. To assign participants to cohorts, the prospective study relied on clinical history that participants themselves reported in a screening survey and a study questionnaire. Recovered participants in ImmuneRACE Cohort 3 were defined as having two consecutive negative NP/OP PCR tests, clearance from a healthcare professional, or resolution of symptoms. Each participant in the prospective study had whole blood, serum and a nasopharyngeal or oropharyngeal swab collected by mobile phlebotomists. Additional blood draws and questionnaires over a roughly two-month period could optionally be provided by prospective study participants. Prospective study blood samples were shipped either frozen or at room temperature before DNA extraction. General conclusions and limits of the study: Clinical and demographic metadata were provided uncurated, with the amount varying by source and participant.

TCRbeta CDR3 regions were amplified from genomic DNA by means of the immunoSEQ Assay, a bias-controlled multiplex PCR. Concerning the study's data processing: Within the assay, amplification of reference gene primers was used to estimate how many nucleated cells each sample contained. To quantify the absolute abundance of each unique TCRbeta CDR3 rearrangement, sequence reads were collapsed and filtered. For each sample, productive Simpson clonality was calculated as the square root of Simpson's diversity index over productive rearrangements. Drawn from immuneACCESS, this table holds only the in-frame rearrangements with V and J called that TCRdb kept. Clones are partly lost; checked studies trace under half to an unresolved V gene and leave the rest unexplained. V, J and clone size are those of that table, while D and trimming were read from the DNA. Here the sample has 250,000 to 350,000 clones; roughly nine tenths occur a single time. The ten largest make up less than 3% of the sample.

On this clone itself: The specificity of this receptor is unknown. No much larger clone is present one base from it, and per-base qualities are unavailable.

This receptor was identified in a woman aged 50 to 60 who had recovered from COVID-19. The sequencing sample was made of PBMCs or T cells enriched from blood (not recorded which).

The CDR3 is CASSELAGLGYEQYF. The DNA reads TGTGCCAGCAGTGAACTAGCGGGGCTGGGCTACGAGCAGTACTTC. Rearrangement joined TRBV6-1 to TRBJ2-7; TRBD2 fits 9 bases in the junction. The germline V gene provides CDR1 MNHNS and CDR2 SASEGT. Taken from cysteine to phenylalanine, the CDR3 has 15 residues. The read is trimmed to its CDR3 DNA, 45 bases read in frame from base 1. Relative to germline, V is missing 2 bases and J is missing 3 bases, with 5 bases of the junction outside any gene match.